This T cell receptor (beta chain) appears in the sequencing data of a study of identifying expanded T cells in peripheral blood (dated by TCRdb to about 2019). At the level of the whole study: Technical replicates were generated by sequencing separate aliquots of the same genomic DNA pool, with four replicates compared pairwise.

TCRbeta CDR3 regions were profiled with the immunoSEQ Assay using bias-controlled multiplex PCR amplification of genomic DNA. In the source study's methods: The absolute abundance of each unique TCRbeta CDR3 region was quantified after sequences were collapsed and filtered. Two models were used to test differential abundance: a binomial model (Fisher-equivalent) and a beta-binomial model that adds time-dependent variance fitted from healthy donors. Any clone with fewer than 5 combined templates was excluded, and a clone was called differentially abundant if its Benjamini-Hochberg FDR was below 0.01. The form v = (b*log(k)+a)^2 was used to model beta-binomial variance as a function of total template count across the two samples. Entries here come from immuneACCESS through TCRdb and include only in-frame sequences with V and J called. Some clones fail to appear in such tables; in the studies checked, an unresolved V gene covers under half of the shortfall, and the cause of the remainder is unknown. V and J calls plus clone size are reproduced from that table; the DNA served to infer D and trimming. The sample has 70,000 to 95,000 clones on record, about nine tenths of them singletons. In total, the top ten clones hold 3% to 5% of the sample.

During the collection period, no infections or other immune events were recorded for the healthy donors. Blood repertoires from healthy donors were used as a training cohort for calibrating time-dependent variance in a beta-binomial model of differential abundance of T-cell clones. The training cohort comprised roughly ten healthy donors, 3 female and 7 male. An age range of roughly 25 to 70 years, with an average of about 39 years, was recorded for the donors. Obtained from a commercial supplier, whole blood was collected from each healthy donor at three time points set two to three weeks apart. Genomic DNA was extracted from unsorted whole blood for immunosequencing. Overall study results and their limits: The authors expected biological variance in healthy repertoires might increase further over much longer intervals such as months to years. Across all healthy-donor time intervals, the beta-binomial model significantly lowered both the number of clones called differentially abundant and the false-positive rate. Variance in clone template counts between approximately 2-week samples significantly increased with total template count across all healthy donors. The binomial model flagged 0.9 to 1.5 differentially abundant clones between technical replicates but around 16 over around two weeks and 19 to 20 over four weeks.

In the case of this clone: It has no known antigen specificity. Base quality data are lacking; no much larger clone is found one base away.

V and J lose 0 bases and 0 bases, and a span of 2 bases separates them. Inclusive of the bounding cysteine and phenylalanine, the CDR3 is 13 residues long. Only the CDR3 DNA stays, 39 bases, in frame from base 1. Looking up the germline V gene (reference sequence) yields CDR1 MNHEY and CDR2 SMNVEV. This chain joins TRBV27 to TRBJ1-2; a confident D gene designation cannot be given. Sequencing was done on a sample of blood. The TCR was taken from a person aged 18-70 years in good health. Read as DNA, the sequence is TGTGCCAGCAGTTTATCAGCTAACTATGGCTACACCTTC. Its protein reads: CASSLSANYGYTF.